Presented here are 19 T cell receptor beta chains from one specimen sequenced in a study of PD-1 blockade in classical Hodgkin lymphoma. Every one of the patients relapsed after autologous stem cell transplantation (brentuximab vedotin exposure was variable). Measured with immunoSEQ multiplex PCR; TCRdb has only the in-frame clones, and not every one. The profile shows under 100,000 clones, 80% to 95% of them singletons. The specimen comprised peripheral blood mononuclear cells (PBMCs), sampled before the second cycle of nivolumab. The receptors stem from a human donor with classical Hodgkin lymphoma.

This clone has more than one count but fewer than ten. The chain carries TRBV6-5 and TRBJ2-4; 11 bases are a match to TRBD2. V lost 5 bases and J lost 7; bases outside the gene matches: 7. The CDR3 is made up of 15 amino acids. CDR1 MNHEY and CDR2 SVGAGI come from the germline V gene. Here the CDR3 reads CASSPLAGEGNIQYF. CDR3 in DNA: TGTGCCAGCAGTCCACTAGCGGGAGAAGGTAACATTCAGTACTTC.

Points on this clone: Other nucleotide sequences from this sample produce the same CDR3. The CDR3 spells CAWKGQGRNYGYTF. For the CDR3, the DNA is TGTGCCTGGAAGGGACAGGGACGGAACTATGGCTACACCTTC. V and J are TRBV30 and TRBJ1-2; 9 bases are shared with TRBD1. CDR1 is GTSNPN and CDR2 is SVGIG in the germline V gene (reference sequence). After removal of 4 bases from V and 2 bases from J, the junction contained 5 bases not matched to a gene. The CDR3 sequence is 14 residues long. The variable domain in full, with the rest retrieved from reference TRBV30 and TRBJ1-2, is SQTIHQWPATLVQPVGSPLSLECTVEGTSNPNLYWYRQAAGRGLQLLFYSVGIGQISSEVPQNLSASRPQDRQFILSSKKLLLSDSGFYLCAWKGQGRNYGYTFGSGTRLTVV.

V gene TRBV18 combines with J gene TRBJ1-1; the match to TRBD1 covers 7 bases. The V segment lost 1 base and the J segment 1 base; nucleotides outside the gene matches: 0. Germline V gives CDR1 KGHSH, CDR2 LQKENI. The CDR3 is 14 residues long. CDR3 nucleotides: TGTGCCAGCTCACCACGACAGGGGAACACTGAAGCTTTCTTT. Its translation is CASSPRQGNTEAFF.

V usage is TRBV28 and J usage is TRBJ1-4; D is undetermined. Germline V gene lookup returns CDR1 MDHEN and CDR2 SYDVKM. Trimming took 7 bases from V and 5 from J, leaving 14 bases between them. This CDR3 is built from 14 residues. DNA for the CDR3: TGTGCCAGCACCACTGGCCGGACGAATGAAAAACTGTTTTTT. Amino acid sequence: CASTTGRTNEKLFF. The whole variable domain, filled in from reference TRBV28 and TRBJ1-4, reads DVKVTQSSRYLVKRTGEKVFLECVQDMDHENMFWYRQDPGLGLRLIYFSYDVKMKEKGDIPEGYSVSREKKERFSLILESASTNQTSMYLCASTTGRTNEKLFFGSGTQLSVL.

The gene calls are TRBV19 and TRBJ1-2; TRBD1 matches at 9 bases. Germline V gene sequence: CDR1 LNHDA, CDR2 SQIVND (reference sequence). This CDR3 spans 17 amino acids. After removal of 4 bases from V and 3 bases from J, the junction contained 12 bases not matched to a gene. Here the CDR3 reads CASSNQAMTGGDYGYTF. Here the CDR3 DNA reads TGTGCCAGTAGTAATCAGGCGATGACAGGGGGTGACTATGGCTACACCTTC.

This clone has a handful of counts. This chain connects TRBV18 to TRBJ1-3; D gene ambiguous. V shed 2 bases and J shed 1 base, with 6 bases lying between them. CDR3 size: 14 residues. CDR1 is KGHSH and CDR2 is LQKENI in the germline V gene. The CDR3 coding sequence is TGTGCCAGCTCACCAACACCGTCTGGAAACACCATATATTTT. Amino acids: CASSPTPSGNTIYF.

This sequence joins TRBV25-1 and TRBJ2-6, with D tentatively TRBD1 (5 bases). Deletions cut 5 bases from V and 1 base from J, with 6 bases between. The CDR3 is 14 residues long. Germline V lookup: CDR1 MGHDK, CDR2 SYGVNS. The DNA for the CDR3 is TGTGCCAGCAGTCCAGGGTCTGGGGCCAACGTCCTGACTTTC. Encoded protein: CASSPGSGANVLTF. Drawing the rest from reference TRBV25-1 and TRBJ2-6, the complete variable domain is EADIYQTPRYLVIGTGKKITLECSQTMGHDKMYWYQQDPGMELHLIHYSYGVNSTEKGDLSSESTVSRIRTEHFPLTLESARPSHTSQYLCASSPGSGANVLTFGAGSRLTVL.

The chain uses TRBV7-2 and TRBJ2-3; 8 bases are a match to TRBD1. The length of the CDR3 is 14 residues. With 3 bases clipped from V and 3 bases from J, the junction kept 2 bases outside the gene matches. CDR1 and CDR2 (germline): SGHTA, FQGNSA. CDR3 nucleotides: TGTGCCAGCAGCTTTGACAGGGGTACAGATACGCAGTATTTT. Translating it yields CASSFDRGTDTQYF.

The V gene is TRBV2, the J gene TRBJ1-5; 7 bases are a match to TRBD1. Germline lookup yields CDR1 SNHLY and CDR2 FYNNEI. The CDR3 loop spans 14 amino acids. V lost 5 bases to trimming and J lost 4 bases; unmatched junction nucleotides: 5. The CDR3 coding sequence is TGTGCCAGCAGTTCCCCAGGGGGGAATCAGCCCCAGCATTTT. Translating gives CASSSPGGNQPQHF.

The chain has TRBV15 and TRBJ2-3; tentative D call: TRBD2 (5 bases). Germline CDR1 and CDR2: LNHNV and YYDKDF (reference sequence). This CDR3 contains 16 residues. The V and J ends lost 6 bases and 0 bases respectively, with 16 bases between them. The CDR3 nucleotides read TGTGCCACCAGTCTTCTCGTCGGGGTTAGCACAGATACGCAGTATTTT. Encoded protein: CATSLLVGVSTDTQYF.

The chain is built from TRBV5-1 and TRBJ1-2; possibly TRBD1 for D (5 bases). The CDR3 extends over 15 amino acids. Per germline, CDR1 SGHRS and CDR2 YFSETQ. Trimming pared 2 bases from V and 4 bases from J, leaving 15 bases between. The CDR3: CASSFWQGGAYGYTF. CDR3 in DNA: TGCGCCAGCAGCTTTTGGCAGGGAGGTGCCTATGGCTACACCTTC.

This sequence joins TRBV27 and TRBJ1-5; TRBD1 might be the D (6 bases). The CDR3 loop spans 16 amino acids. The germline V and J ends were trimmed by 2 bases and 2 bases, with 13 bases remaining between them. Germline values: CDR1 MNHEY, CDR2 SMNVEV (reference sequence). Here the CDR3 reads CASSLHTGLGNQPQHF. The CDR3 coding sequence is TGTGCCAGCAGTTTACACACAGGGCTGGGCAATCAGCCCCAGCATTTT.

This clone was seen only a few times. The chain joins TRBV2 to TRBJ1-1, with D maybe TRBD1 (5 bases). There are 15 residues in the CDR3. Trimming removed 8 bases from V and 1 base from J, with 17 bases in between. Germline V lookup: CDR1 SNHLY, CDR2 FYNNEI. The CDR3 nucleotides read TGTGCCAGCGACCTAGGGGCAGGGTCGAACACTGAAGCTTTCTTT. Amino acids: CASDLGAGSNTEAFF.

The CDR3 protein is CAISDNSGSSADTQYF. The CDR3, as DNA: TGTGCCATCAGTGATAATAGCGGGAGTTCCGCAGATACGCAGTATTTT. The chain carries TRBV10-3 and TRBJ2-3, with 9 positions matching TRBD2. V shed 3 bases and J 4 bases; nucleotides not matched to a gene: 8. The CDR3 covers 16 residues. The germline V gene encodes CDR1 ENHRY and CDR2 SYGVKD.

This chain connects TRBV5-8 to TRBJ2-1; D is perhaps TRBD2 (6 bases). With 6 bases removed from V and 5 bases from J, the gap between germline ends came to 18 bases. CDR1 and CDR2 from the germline V gene are SGHTS and YDEGEE. The CDR3 runs to 15 residues. CDR3 sequence: CASTPMGGSNNEQFF. CDR3 DNA: TGTGCCAGCACCCCGATGGGGGGATCGAACAATGAGCAGTTCTTC.

The chain couples TRBV6-1 to TRBJ2-1; D unclear. Germline assignment: CDR1 MNHNS and CDR2 SASEGT. The CDR3 covers 15 residues. Trimming left V 0 bases short and J 9 bases short, with 15 bases between. The CDR3: CASSEANWSSSEQFF. The CDR3 region has the DNA TGTGCCAGCAGTGAAGCGAATTGGAGCTCCAGTGAGCAGTTCTTC.

This chain uses TRBV12-1 with TRBJ2-1; the table's D gene call, TRBD2, was not cross checked with the DNA. TRBV12-1 is an annotated pseudogene. There are 13 residues in the CDR3. CDR3 region: CASSLYPHNEQFF. The CDR3 DNA reads TGTGCCAGCAGCTTATATCCCCACAATGAGCAGTTCTTC.

V gene TRBV2 combines with J gene TRBJ2-3, with TRBD2 as a possible D gene (6 bases). Trimming removed 1 base at V and 2 bases at J, with 10 bases between. Germline values: CDR1 SNHLY, CDR2 FYNNEI. The CDR3 extends over 15 amino acids. The CDR3 sequence is CASSEVASDTDTQYF. The CDR3 DNA sequence: TGTGCCAGCAGTGAAGTGGCTAGCGACACAGATACGCAGTATTTT. The whole variable domain, filled in from reference TRBV2 and TRBJ2-3, reads EPEVTQTPSHQVTQMGQEVILRCVPISNHLYFYWYRQILGQKVEFLVSFYNNEISEKSEIFDDQFSVERPDGSNFTLKIRSTKLEDSAMYFCASSEVASDTDTQYFGPGTRLTVL.

The V call is TRBV4-2, the J call TRBJ2-2; 9 nucleotides line up with TRBD2. V trimming: 0 bases; J trimming: 4 bases; junction bases outside the gene matches: 12. This CDR3 spans 19 amino acids. Germline assignment: CDR1 LGHNA and CDR2 YNFKEQ. CDR3 nucleotide sequence: TGTGCCAGCAGCCAAGAGAGAGGTGGCGGGAGGGCCGGCACCGGGGAGCTGTTTTTT. It specifies CASSQERGGGRAGTGELFF.